This is a list of T cell receptor beta chains from one sample in a study of vaccination and CD4 T cells after COVID-19. TCRdb passed the PCR reads through MiXCR, listing each CDR3 protein once. This sample has roughly 30,000 distinct CDR3 sequences; over 40% occur once, and the top ten carry more than 5.5%. The sequenced sample was CD4+ T cells from blood, obtained about 7 months after SARS-CoV-2 vaccination. Receptors were obtained from a human donor who had recovered from COVID-19. CDR3s leave out the opening cysteine and the closing phenylalanine or tryptophan. The order of the fields is J gene, clone size, V gene, CDR3 protein. Clone size, where shown, is once, few, many, or a class for clones that have expanded.

TRBJ1-1 | NA | TRBV7-9 | ASSDGQGSTEAF
TRBJ2-7 | few | TRBV6-1 | ASRRQTYEQY
TRBJ2-1 | NA | TRBV27 | ASSLPRVSYNEQF
TRBJ1-1 | few | TRBV29-1 | SVEEGATEAF
TRBJ1-3 | NA | TRBV7-6 | ASSLDRALSGNTIY
TRBJ2-2 | NA | TRBV27 | ASSLDRLNTGELF
TRBJ2-1 | few | TRBV7-2 | ASSYGGGAGNEQF
TRBJ2-7 | NA | TRBV7-2 | ASSFSYEQY
TRBJ1-5 | NA | TRBV20-1 | SARGGTGSNQPQH
TRBJ2-2 | few | TRBV6-4 | ASVGTTGELF
TRBJ2-1 | NA | TRBV20-1 | SASQSLPEQF
TRBJ1-2 | NA | TRBV19 | ATGTGDSLNGYT
TRBJ1-2 | NA | TRBV5-1 | ASSLVRRDYGYT
TRBJ1-6 | NA | TRBV6-2/TRBV6-3 | ASSYSIWDRGRNSPLH
TRBJ1-6 | NA | TRBV15 | ATSRFKGSPLH
TRBJ1-5 | NA | TRBV15 | ATSRGGANSNQPQH
TRBJ2-1 | few | TRBV7-9 | ASSLAYGEQF
TRBJ2-1 | NA | TRBV6-1 | ASSEPGLGINEQF
TRBJ2-7 | NA | TRBV7-8 | ASSQRDGSYEQY
TRBJ1-1 | NA | TRBV7-9 | ASSLVGPTEAF
TRBJ2-3 | NA | TRBV29-1 | SVDPLGDTQY
TRBJ2-7 | NA | TRBV20-1 | SARVPGQYEQY
TRBJ1-6 | few | TRBV20-1 | SAPTGTGNSPLH
TRBJ2-1 | NA | TRBV20-1 | SAMAGWSSYNEQF
TRBJ1-5 | NA | TRBV19 | ASSPQTGVNQPQH
TRBJ2-7 | NA | TRBV7-9 | ASSPSGTYEQY
TRBJ2-5 | NA | TRBV20-1 | SASGPRVRETQY
TRBJ2-6 | NA | TRBV2 | ASSGDRSSGANVLT
TRBJ2-1 | NA | TRBV28 | ASSNTGLAGGNASYNEQF
TRBJ2-7 | NA | TRBV28 | ASSFGGIHSYEQY